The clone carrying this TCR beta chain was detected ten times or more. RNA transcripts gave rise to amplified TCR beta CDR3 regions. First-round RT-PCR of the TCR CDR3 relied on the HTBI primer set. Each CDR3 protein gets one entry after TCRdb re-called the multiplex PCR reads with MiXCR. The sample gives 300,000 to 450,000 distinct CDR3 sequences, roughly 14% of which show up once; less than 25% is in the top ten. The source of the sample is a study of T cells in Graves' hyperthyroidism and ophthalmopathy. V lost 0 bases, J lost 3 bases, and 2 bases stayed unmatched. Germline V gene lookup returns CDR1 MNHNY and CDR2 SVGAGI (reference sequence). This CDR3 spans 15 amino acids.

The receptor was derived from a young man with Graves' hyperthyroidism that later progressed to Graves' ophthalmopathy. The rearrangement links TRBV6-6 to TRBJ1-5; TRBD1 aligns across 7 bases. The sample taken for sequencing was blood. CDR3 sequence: CASSYSGQLNQPQHF. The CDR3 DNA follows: TGTGCCAGCAGTTACTCGGGACAGCTCAATCAGCCCCAGCATTTT.